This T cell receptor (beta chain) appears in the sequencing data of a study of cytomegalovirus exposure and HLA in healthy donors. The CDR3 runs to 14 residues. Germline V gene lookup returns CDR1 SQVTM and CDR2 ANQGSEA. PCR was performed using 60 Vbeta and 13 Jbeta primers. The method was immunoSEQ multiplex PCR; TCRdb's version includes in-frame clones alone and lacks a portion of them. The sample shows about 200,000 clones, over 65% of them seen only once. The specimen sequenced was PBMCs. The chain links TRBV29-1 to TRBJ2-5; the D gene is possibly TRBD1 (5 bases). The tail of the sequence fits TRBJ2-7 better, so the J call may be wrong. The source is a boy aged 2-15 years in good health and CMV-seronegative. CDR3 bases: TGCAGCGTGAAACTAAACGACAGACCCTACGAGCAGTACTTC. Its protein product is CSVKLNDRPYEQYF.